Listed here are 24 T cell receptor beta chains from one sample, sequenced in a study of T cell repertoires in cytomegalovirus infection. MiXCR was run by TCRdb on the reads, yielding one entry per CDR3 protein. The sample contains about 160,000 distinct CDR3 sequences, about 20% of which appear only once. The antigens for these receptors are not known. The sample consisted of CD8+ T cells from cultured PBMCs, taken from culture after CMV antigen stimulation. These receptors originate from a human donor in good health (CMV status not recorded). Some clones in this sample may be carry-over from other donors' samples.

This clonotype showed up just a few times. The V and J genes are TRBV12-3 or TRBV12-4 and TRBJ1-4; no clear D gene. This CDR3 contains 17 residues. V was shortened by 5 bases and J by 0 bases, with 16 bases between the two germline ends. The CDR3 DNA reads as TGTGCCAGCAGTCCGTCCACAGCCCTAACAACTAATGAAAAACTGTTTTTT. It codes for CASSPSTALTTNEKLFF.

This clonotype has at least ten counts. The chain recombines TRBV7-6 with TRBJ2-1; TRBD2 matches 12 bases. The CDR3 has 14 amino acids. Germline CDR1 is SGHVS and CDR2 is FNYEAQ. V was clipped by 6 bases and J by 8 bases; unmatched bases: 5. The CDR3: CASSRLAGDHEQFF. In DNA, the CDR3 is TGTGCCAGCAGTCGACTAGCGGGGGACCATGAGCAGTTCTTC. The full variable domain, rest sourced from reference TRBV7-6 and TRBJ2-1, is GAGVSQSPRYKVTKRGQDVALRCDPISGHVSLYWYRQALGQGPEFLTYFNYEAQQDKSGLPNDRFSAERPEGSISTLTIQRTEQRDSAMYRCASSRLAGDHEQFFGPGTRLTVL.

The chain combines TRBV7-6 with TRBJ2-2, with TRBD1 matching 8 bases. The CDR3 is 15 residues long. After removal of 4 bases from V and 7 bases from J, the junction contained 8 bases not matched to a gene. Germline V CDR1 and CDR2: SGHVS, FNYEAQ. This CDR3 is CASSYLRGTGGELFF. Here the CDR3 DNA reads TGTGCCAGCAGCTACCTTCGGGGGACAGGCGGGGAGCTGTTTTTT.

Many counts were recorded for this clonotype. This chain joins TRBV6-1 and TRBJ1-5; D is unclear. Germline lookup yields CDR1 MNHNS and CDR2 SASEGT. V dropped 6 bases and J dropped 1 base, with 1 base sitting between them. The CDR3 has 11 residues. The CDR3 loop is CASRSNQPQHF. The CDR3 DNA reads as TGTGCCAGCAGGAGCAATCAGCCCCAGCATTTT.

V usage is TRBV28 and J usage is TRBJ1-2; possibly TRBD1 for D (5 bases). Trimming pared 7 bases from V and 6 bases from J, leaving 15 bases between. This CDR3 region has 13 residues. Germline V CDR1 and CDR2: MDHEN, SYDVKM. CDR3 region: CASIPAGVDGYTF. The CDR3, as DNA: TGTGCCAGCATCCCTGCGGGGGTCGATGGCTACACCTTC.

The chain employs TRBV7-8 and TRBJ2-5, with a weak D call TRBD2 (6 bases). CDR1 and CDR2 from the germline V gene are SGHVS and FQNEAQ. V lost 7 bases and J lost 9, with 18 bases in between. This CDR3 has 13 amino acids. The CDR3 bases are TGTGCCAGCACCAACGGGGGTCACCAGGCCCAGTACTTC. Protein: CASTNGGHQAQYF.

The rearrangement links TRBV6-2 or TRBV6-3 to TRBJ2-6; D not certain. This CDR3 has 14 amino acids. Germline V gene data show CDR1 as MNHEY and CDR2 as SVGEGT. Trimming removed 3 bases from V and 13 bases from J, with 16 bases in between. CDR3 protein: CASSYFRAAGVLTF. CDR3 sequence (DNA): TGTGCCAGCAGTTATTTCCGGGCCGCTGGGGTCCTGACTTTC.

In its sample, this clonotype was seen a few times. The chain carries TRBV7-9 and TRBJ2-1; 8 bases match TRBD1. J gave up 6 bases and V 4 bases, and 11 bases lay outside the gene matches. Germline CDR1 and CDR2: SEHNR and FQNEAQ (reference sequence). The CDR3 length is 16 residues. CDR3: CASSSNRDRLINEQFF. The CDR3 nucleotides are TGTGCCAGCAGCTCGAACCGGGACAGGCTAATCAATGAGCAGTTCTTC.

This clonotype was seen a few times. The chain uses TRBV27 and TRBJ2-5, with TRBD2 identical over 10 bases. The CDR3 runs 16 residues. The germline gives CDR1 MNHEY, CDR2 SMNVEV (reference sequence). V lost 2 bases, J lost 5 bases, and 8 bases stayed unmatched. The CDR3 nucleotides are TGTGCCAGCAGTTTAGAGCTAGCGGGGGCGAGGGAGACCCAGTACTTC. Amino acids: CASSLELAGARETQYF.

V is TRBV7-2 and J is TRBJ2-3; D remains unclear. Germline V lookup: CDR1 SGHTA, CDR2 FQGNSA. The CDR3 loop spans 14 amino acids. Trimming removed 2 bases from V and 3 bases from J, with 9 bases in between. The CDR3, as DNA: TGTGCCAGCAGCTTATTCTCCCCGACAGATACGCAGTATTTT. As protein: CASSLFSPTDTQYF.

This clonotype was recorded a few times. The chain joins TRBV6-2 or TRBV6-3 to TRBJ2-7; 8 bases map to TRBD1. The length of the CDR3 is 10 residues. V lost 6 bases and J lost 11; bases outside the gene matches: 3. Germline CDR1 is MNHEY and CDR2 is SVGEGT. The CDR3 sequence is CASRQGDEYF. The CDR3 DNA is TGTGCCAGCAGACAGGGGGACGAGTACTTC.

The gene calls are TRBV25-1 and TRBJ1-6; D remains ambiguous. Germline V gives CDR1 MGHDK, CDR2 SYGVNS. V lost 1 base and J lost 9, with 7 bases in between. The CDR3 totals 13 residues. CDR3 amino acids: CASSEFIGSPLHF. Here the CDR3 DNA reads TGTGCCAGCAGTGAATTTATCGGTTCACCCCTCCACTTT.

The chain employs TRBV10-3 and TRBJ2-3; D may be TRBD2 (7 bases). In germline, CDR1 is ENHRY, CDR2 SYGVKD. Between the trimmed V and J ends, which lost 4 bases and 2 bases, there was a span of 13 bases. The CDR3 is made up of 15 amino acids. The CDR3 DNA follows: TGTGCCATCAGTGGAGGGGGGGGGTACACAGATACGCAGTATTTT. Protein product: CAISGGGGYTDTQYF.

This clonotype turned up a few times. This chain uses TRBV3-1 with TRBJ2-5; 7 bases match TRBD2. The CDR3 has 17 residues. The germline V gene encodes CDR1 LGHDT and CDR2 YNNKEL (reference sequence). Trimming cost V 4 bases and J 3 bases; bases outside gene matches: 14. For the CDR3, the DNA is TGTGCCAGCAGCCCCCCGATAAGGGCTAGCGGAAAAGAGACCCAGTACTTC. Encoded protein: CASSPPIRASGKETQYF.

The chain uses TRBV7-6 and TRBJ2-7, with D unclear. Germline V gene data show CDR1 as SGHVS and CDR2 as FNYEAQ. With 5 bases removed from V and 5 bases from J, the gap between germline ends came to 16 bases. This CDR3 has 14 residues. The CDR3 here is CASSPRQGLDEQYF. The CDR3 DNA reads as TGTGCCAGCAGCCCCCGACAAGGGTTGGACGAGCAGTACTTC. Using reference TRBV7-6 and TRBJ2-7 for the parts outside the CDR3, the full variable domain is GAGVSQSPRYKVTKRGQDVALRCDPISGHVSLYWYRQALGQGPEFLTYFNYEAQQDKSGLPNDRFSAERPEGSISTLTIQRTEQRDSAMYRCASSPRQGLDEQYFGPGTRLTVT.

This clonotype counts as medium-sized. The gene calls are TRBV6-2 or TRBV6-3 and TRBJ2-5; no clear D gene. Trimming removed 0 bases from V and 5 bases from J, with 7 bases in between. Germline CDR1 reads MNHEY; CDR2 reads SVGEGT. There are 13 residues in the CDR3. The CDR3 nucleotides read TGTGCCAGCAGTTACTCCTCTGCCGAGACCCAGTACTTC. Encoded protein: CASSYSSAETQYF.

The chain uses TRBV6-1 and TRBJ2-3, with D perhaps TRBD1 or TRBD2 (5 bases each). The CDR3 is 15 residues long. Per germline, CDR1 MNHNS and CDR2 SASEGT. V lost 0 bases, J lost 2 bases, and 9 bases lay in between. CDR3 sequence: CASSEAWGTTDTQYF. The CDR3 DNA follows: TGTGCCAGCAGTGAAGCTTGGGGGACCACAGATACGCAGTATTTT.

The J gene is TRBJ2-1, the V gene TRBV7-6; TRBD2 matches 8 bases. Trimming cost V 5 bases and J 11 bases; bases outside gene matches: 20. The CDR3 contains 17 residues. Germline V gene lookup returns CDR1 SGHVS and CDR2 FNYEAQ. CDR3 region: CASSLAGGGLARGKQFF. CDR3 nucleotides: TGTGCCAGCAGCCTGGCGGGCGGGGGGCTGGCAAGGGGGAAGCAGTTCTTC.

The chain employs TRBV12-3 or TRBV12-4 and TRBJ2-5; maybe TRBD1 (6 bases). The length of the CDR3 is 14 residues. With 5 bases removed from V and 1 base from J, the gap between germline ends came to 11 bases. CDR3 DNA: TGTGCCAGCAGTCCTGGGGGCGGCCAAGAGACCCAGTACTTC. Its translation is CASSPGGGQETQYF.

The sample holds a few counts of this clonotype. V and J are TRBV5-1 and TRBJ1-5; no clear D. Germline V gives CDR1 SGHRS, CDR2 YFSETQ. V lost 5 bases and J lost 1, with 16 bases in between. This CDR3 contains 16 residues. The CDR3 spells CASRTTQSRSNQPQHF. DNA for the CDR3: TGCGCCAGCAGAACGACTCAATCGCGCAGCAATCAGCCCCAGCATTTT.

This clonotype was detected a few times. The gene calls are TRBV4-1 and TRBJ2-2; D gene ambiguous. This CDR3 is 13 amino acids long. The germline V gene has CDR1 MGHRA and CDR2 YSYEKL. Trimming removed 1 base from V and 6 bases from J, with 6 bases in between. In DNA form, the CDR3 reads TGCGCCAGCAGCCAAGTCTTGGCCGGGGAGCTGTTTTTT. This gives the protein CASSQVLAGELFF.

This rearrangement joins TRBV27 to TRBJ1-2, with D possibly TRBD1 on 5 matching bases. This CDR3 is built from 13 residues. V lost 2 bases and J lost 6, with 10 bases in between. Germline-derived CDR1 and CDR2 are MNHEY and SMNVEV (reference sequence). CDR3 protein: CASSLRGINGYTF. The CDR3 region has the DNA TGTGCCAGCAGTTTAAGGGGTATCAATGGCTACACCTTC.

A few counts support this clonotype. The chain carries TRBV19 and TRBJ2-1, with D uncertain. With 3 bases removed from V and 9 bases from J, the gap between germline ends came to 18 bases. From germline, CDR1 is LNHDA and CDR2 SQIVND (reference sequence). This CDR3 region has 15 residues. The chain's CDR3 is CASSIGFTTVGEQFF. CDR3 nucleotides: TGTGCCAGTAGTATCGGGTTCACCACGGTCGGTGAGCAGTTCTTC.

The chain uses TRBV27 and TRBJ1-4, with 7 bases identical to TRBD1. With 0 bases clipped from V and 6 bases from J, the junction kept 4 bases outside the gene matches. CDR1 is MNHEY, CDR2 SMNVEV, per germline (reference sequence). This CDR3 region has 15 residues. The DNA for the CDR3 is TGTGCCAGCAGTTTATCGACAGGGACCTATGAAAAACTGTTTTTT. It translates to CASSLSTGTYEKLFF.